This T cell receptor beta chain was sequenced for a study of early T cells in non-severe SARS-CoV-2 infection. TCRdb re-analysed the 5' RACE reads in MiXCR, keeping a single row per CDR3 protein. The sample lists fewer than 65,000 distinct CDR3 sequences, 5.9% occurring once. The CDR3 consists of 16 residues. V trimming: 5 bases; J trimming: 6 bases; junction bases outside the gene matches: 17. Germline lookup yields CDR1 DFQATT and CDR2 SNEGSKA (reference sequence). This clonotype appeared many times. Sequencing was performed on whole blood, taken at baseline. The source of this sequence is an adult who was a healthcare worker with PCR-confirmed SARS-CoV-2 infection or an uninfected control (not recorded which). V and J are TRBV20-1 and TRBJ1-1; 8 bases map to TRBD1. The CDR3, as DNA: TGCAGTGCTGCACAGGGGGGCCTTGCCGTGACACCTGAAGCTTTCTTT. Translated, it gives CSAAQGGLAVTPEAFF.